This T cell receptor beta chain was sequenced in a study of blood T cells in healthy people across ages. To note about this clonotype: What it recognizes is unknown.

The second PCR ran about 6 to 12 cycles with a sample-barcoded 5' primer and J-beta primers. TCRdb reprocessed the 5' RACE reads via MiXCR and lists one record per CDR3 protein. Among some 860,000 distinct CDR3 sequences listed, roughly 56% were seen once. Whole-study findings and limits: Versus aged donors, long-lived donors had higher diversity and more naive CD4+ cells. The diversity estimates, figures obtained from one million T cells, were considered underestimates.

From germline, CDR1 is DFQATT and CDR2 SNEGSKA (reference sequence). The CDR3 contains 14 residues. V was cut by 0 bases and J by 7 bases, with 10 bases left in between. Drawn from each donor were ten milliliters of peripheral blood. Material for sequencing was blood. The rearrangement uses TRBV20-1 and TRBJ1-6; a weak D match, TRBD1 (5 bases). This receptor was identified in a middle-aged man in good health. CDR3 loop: CSARDPGGNSPLHF. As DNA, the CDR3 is TGCAGTGCTAGAGATCCCGGGGGGAATTCACCCCTCCACTTT.